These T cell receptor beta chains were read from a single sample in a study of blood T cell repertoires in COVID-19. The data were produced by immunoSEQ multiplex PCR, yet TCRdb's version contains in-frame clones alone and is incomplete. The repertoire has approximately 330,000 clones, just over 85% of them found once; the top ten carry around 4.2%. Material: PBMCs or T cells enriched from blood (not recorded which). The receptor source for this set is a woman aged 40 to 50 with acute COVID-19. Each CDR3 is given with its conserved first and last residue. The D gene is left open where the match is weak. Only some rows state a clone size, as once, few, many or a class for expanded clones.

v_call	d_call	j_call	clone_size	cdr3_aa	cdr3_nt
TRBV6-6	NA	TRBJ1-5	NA	CASTLDRNQPQHF	TGTGCCAGCACTTTAGACAGGAATCAGCCCCAGCATTTT
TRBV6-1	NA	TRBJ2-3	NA	CASSEASAGADTQYF	TGTGCCAGCAGTGAAGCGTCGGCCGGGGCAGATACGCAGTATTTT
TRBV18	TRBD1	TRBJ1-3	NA	CASSTGQDSSGNTIYF	TGTGCCAGCTCAACAGGACAGGACAGCTCTGGAAACACCATATATTTT
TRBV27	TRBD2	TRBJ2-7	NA	CASREGGGAYEQYF	TGTGCCAGCAGAGAGGGCGGGGGGGCCTACGAGCAGTACTTC
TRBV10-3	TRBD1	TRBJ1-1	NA	CAISDGQGAATEAFF	TGTGCCATCAGCGACGGACAGGGGGCGGCCACTGAAGCTTTCTTT
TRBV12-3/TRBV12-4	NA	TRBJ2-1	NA	CASSRRGNNEQFF	TGTGCCAGCAGCCGTCGGGGAAACAATGAGCAGTTCTTC
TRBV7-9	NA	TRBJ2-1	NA	CASSLARGYSSYNEQFF	TGTGCCAGCAGCTTAGCGCGGGGCTATTCCTCCTACAATGAGCAGTTCTTC
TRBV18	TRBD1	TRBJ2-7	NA	CASSPQRKGTVTYEQYF	TGTGCCAGCTCACCACAGAGGAAGGGGACAGTGACCTACGAGCAGTACTTC
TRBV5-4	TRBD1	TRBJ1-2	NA	CASSSEYQGQNYGYTF	TGTGCCAGCAGCTCCGAATATCAGGGACAGAACTATGGCTACACCTTC
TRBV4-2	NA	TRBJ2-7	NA	CASSQESTQISTYEQYF	TGTGCCAGCAGCCAAGAAAGTACTCAAATATCCACCTACGAGCAGTACTTC
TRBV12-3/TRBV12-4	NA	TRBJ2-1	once	CASSPPYNEQFF	TGTGCCAGCAGCCCCCCGTACAATGAGCAGTTCTTC
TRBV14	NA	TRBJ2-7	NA	CASSQVRAEQYF	TGTGCCAGCAGCCAAGTCAGGGCCGAGCAGTACTTC
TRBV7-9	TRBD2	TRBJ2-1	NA	CASSPRRGSSYNEQFF	TGTGCCAGCAGTCCTAGGCGGGGGAGCTCCTACAATGAGCAGTTCTTC
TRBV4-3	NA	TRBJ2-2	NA	CASSGRLGGAGELFF	TGCGCCAGCAGCGGCAGACTAGGAGGCGCCGGGGAGCTGTTTTTT
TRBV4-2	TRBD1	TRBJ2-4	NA	CASSQDSRTGSSIQYF	TGTGCCAGCAGCCAAGATAGTCGGACAGGGAGCTCCATTCAGTACTTC
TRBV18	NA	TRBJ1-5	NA	CASSPLEDQPQHF	TGTGCCAGCTCACCACTAGAGGATCAGCCCCAGCATTTT
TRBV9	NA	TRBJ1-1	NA	CASSDPRGGGNTEAFF	TGTGCCAGCAGCGACCCCAGGGGAGGGGGGAACACTGAAGCTTTCTTT
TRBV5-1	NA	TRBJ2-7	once	CASSLSQGYEQYF	TGCGCCAGCAGCTTGTCTCAGGGATACGAGCAGTACTTC
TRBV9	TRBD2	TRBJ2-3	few	CASSVLAGVTDTQYF	TGTGCCAGCAGCGTACTAGCGGGAGTAACAGATACGCAGTATTTT
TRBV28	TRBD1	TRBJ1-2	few	CASGTEYGYTF	TGTGCCAGTGGGACAGAATATGGCTACACCTTC
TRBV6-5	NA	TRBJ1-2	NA	CASSYRGHNYGYTF	TGTGCCAGCAGTTACAGGGGTCATAACTATGGCTACACCTTC
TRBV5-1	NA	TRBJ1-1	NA	CASSLNQGPNTEAFF	TGCGCCAGCAGCTTGAATCAGGGCCCGAACACTGAAGCTTTCTTT
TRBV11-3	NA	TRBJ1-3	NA	CASSGGVGNTIYF	TGTGCCAGCAGCGGAGGGGTTGGAAACACCATATATTTT
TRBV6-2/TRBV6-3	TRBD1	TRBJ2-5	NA	CASSFSQGAETQYF	TGTGCCAGCAGTTTCTCACAGGGGGCGGAGACCCAGTACTTC